The following is a T cell receptor (beta chain) sequence with its context. Antigen: not known. This record belongs to a study of cytomegalovirus exposure and HLA in healthy donors. This CDR3 has 14 residues. V lost 4 bases, J lost 5 bases, and 8 bases stayed unmatched. Germline CDR1 reads MNHNY; CDR2 reads SVGAGI (reference sequence). The study, taken as a whole, reports: Cytomegalovirus association was assigned to approximately 160 TCR beta chains. A later analysis reportedly identified an Asian-associated ancestry cluster as carrying fewer N-insertions than the roughly 670-donor mean. Later analysis suggested most CMV-associated TCR beta chains were HLA-restricted.

Primers included in the PCR were 60 Vbeta and 13 Jbeta primers. Here immunoSEQ multiplex PCR was the method, and the copy in TCRdb shows in-frame clones only, minus some. The data hold around 59,000 clones, with roughly 84% observed a single time. The material sequenced was PBMCs. The origin of this receptor is a human donor in good health. The V gene is TRBV6-6, the J gene TRBJ2-7; TRBD2 agrees at 7 bases. CDR3 DNA sequence: TGTGCCAGCAGTTCCACCCTAGCGGTAAACGAGCAGTACTTC. It yields the protein CASSSTLAVNEQYF.